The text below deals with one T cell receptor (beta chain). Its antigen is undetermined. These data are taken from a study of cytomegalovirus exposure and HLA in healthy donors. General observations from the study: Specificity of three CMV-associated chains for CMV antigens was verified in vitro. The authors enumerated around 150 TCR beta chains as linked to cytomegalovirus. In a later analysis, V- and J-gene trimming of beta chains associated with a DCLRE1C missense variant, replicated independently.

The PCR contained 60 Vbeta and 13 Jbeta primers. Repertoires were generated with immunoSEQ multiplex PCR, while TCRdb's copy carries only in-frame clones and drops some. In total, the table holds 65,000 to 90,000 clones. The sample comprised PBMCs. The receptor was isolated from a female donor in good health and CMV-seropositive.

CDR3 coding DNA: TGTGCCAGTAGTATAGTATCCGGTTCTGACTATGGCTACACCTTC. Translated: CASSIVSGSDYGYTF. This chain connects TRBV19 to TRBJ1-2; D unclear. Trimming took 1 base from V and 3 from J, leaving 12 bases between them. The CDR3 is made up of 15 amino acids. Looked up from germline, CDR1 is LNHDA and CDR2 is SQIVND (reference sequence).